One and the same sample provided the 19 T cell receptor beta chains below, sequenced in a study of blood T cell repertoires in COVID-19. TCRdb keeps only in-frame clones here, not all; method: immunoSEQ multiplex PCR. This table holds around 68,000 clones, approximately 78% found once. Input material: peripheral blood. The receptors were sampled from a human donor in a cohort sampled during active COVID-19.

This clone has only one observation. The V and J genes are TRBV7-7 and TRBJ2-3; no reliable D call. Trimming removed 5 bases at V and 5 bases at J, with 20 bases between. This CDR3 comprises 16 residues. Per germline, CDR1 SSHAT and CDR2 FNYEAQ (reference sequence). The CDR3 spells CASSPGFGGDVDTQYF. The CDR3 DNA is TGTGCCAGCAGCCCCGGCTTCGGTGGAGATGTAGATACGCAGTATTTT.

This chain joins TRBV7-6 and TRBJ2-1; 7 nucleotides agree with TRBD1. The CDR3 extends over 15 amino acids. Germline V CDR1 and CDR2: SGHVS, FNYEAQ. With V trimmed by 6 bases and J by 0 bases, 5 bases remained unmatched. DNA for the CDR3: TGTGCCAGCAGTCTACAGGGGAGCTCCTACAATGAGCAGTTCTTC. Its translation: CASSLQGSSYNEQFF.

The chain carries TRBV25-1 and TRBJ2-7; D gene unclear. Trimming stripped 1 base from V and 2 bases from J, with 12 bases between. The length of the CDR3 is 15 residues. Per germline, CDR1 MGHDK and CDR2 SYGVNS. Written as DNA, the CDR3 is TGTGCCAGCAGTGAATTGGGCGTCCTCGCCTACGAGCAGTACTTC. Its protein is CASSELGVLAYEQYF.

V is TRBV30 and J is TRBJ2-7, with 10 bases identical to TRBD1. The CDR3 has 16 amino acids. Germline assignment: CDR1 GTSNPN and CDR2 SVGIG (reference sequence). The ends lost 4 bases at V and 3 bases at J; junction bases unmatched: 12. The CDR3 nucleotides read TGTGCCTGGAACCGTCCGGGACAGGGGAGGGTCTACGAGCAGTACTTC. Protein sequence: CAWNRPGQGRVYEQYF.

The chain uses TRBV5-1 and TRBJ1-4; 7 nucleotides agree with TRBD1. J was trimmed by 8 bases and V by 2 bases; bases with no gene match: 9. The CDR3 is made up of 15 amino acids. The germline CDR1 and CDR2 sequences are SGHRS and YFSETQ. The CDR3 spells CASSFMTGSGEKLFF. As DNA, the CDR3 is TGCGCCAGCAGCTTTATGACAGGGTCGGGAGAAAAACTGTTTTTT. The whole variable domain, filled in from reference TRBV5-1 and TRBJ1-4, reads KAGVTQTPRYLIKTRGQQVTLSCSPISGHRSVSWYQQTPGQGLQFLFEYFSETQRNKGNFPGRFSGRQFSNSRSEMNVSTLELGDSALYLCASSFMTGSGEKLFFGSGTQLSVL.

This rearrangement joins TRBV2 to TRBJ1-1; no definite D call. The CDR3 sequence is 15 residues long. Trimming shortened V by 1 base and J by 4 bases, and 13 bases separated the two germline ends. Germline V gives CDR1 SNHLY, CDR2 FYNNEI. The CDR3 DNA sequence: TGTGCCAGCAGTGAAGAAATAGGAAGCGGCACTGAAGCTTTCTTT. Protein: CASSEEIGSGTEAFF.

This clone was seen at least ten times. The V gene is TRBV7-8, the J gene TRBJ2-3; tentative D call: TRBD1 (5 bases). Deletions cut 8 bases from V and 7 bases from J, with 22 bases between. CDR1 SGHVS and CDR2 FQNEAQ come from the germline V gene. There are 15 residues in the CDR3. CDR3 loop: CASSPRGALRNTQYF. In DNA form, the CDR3 reads TGTGCCAGCTCCCCGCGTGGGGCTCTAAGGAATACGCAGTATTTT.

The chain joins TRBV5-1 to TRBJ2-6; 8 bases match TRBD2. After removal of 4 bases from V and 0 bases from J, the junction contained 3 bases not matched to a gene. Germline V gene lookup returns CDR1 SGHRS and CDR2 YFSETQ. The CDR3 is 16 amino acids. The CDR3 is CASSPGGSSGANVLTF. DNA of the CDR3: TGCGCCAGCAGCCCGGGGGGGAGCTCTGGGGCCAACGTCCTGACTTTC.

The genes are TRBV4-1 and TRBJ1-5; maybe TRBD1 (5 bases). Trimming left V 1 base short and J 4 bases short, with 17 bases between. The CDR3 loop spans 17 amino acids. Germline V lookup: CDR1 MGHRA, CDR2 YSYEKL. The CDR3 here is CASSQGSPRALNQPQHF. CDR3 nucleotides: TGCGCCAGCAGCCAAGGGTCCCCCAGGGCCCTGAATCAGCCCCAGCATTTT.

The sample holds one count of this clone. The chain recombines TRBV7-8 with TRBJ1-1, with no clear D. Germline assignment: CDR1 SGHVS and CDR2 FQNEAQ. Trimming removed 1 base from V and 1 base from J, with 7 bases in between. The CDR3 is 14 amino acids. The CDR3 protein is CASSLGAANTEAFF. CDR3 DNA: TGTGCCAGCAGCTTAGGGGCAGCGAACACTGAAGCTTTCTTT.

V usage is TRBV3-1 (or the pseudogene TRBV3-2) and J usage is TRBJ2-3, with 11 bases aligning to TRBD2. V was pared by 4 bases and J by 2 bases, with 5 bases of the junction left unmatched. This CDR3 contains 16 residues. Germline loops: CDR1 LGHDT, CDR2 YNNKEL (reference sequence). The CDR3 DNA sequence: TGTGCCAGCAGCCTTACTAGCGGGGGACCCACAGATACGCAGTATTTT. Protein product: CASSLTSGGPTDTQYF.

The V and J genes are TRBV11-2 and TRBJ2-7; D remains unclear. The germline V gene encodes CDR1 SGHAT and CDR2 FQNNGV. V lost 1 base to trimming and J lost 4 bases, with 5 bases between them. The CDR3 length is 12 residues. The CDR3 protein is CASSLGRYEQYF. CDR3 in DNA: TGTGCCAGCAGCTTAGGTCGGTACGAGCAGTACTTC.

The chain employs TRBV5-5 and TRBJ2-1; TRBD2 matches 9 bases. Per the germline V gene, CDR1 is SGHKS and CDR2 is YYEKEE (reference sequence). V gave up 3 bases and J gave up 6 bases; unmatched junction bases: 10. This CDR3 has 16 residues. CDR3: CASSWTGTSLLNEQFF. DNA for the CDR3: TGTGCCAGCAGCTGGACCGGGACTAGCCTCCTCAATGAGCAGTTCTTC. Variable domain in full (rest from reference TRBV5-5 and TRBJ2-1): DAGVTQSPTHLIKTRGQQVTLRCSPISGHKSVSWYQQVLGQGPQFIFQYYEKEERGRGNFPDRFSARQFPNYSSELNVNALLLGDSALYLCASSWTGTSLLNEQFFGPGTRLTVL.

The chain uses TRBV5-4 and TRBJ1-2, with 7 bases lining up with TRBD1. Losses at the gene ends were 4 bases for V and 3 bases for J; bases not matched to a gene: 12. The CDR3 totals 16 residues. Per the germline V gene, CDR1 is SGHNT and CDR2 is YYREEE (reference sequence). As DNA, the CDR3 is TGTGCCAGCAGCCCCCAGGAGGGGGCCGCATACTATGGCTACACCTTC. Amino acids: CASSPQEGAAYYGYTF.

The chain has TRBV13 and TRBJ1-2; no firm D call. Trimming stripped 5 bases from V and 7 bases from J, with 14 bases between. The CDR3 is 13 residues long. Per germline, CDR1 PRHDT and CDR2 FYEKMQ (reference sequence). The CDR3 bases are TGTGCCAGCAGCACGACGGGCGCGGGTGGCTACACCTTC. This sequence encodes CASSTTGAGGYTF.

The rearrangement uses TRBV7-9 and TRBJ2-3; weak D call: TRBD1 (5 bases). V was clipped by 1 base and J by 2 bases, with 10 bases between them. This CDR3 spans 15 amino acids. Germline CDR1 is SEHNR and CDR2 is FQNEAQ (reference sequence). CDR3 loop: CASSLGTGPTDTQYF. Written as DNA, the CDR3 is TGTGCCAGCAGCTTAGGCACAGGTCCCACAGATACGCAGTATTTT.

The chain couples TRBV6-5 to TRBJ1-2; maybe TRBD1 (6 bases). Between the trimmed V and J ends, which lost 7 bases and 2 bases, there was a span of 14 bases. In germline, CDR1 is MNHEY, CDR2 SVGAGI. The CDR3 totals 14 residues. The CDR3 spells CASTNGDINYGYTF. In DNA form, the CDR3 reads TGTGCCAGCACCAACGGGGACATCAACTATGGCTACACCTTC.

The chain has TRBV28 and TRBJ2-3, with D possibly matching TRBD1 (6 bases). The CDR3 spans 15 residues. Germline V gene lookup returns CDR1 MDHEN and CDR2 SYDVKM. Trimming shortened V by 6 bases and J by 0 bases, and 13 bases separated the two germline ends. CDR3 in DNA: TGTGCCAGCAGCCAAGACAGGATAAGCACAGATACGCAGTATTTT. This translates into CASSQDRISTDTQYF.

The genes are TRBV24-1 and TRBJ2-5, with D maybe TRBD2 (6 bases). The V and J ends lost 5 bases and 4 bases respectively, with 7 bases between them. Germline CDR1 reads KGHDR; CDR2 reads SFDVKD. The CDR3 has 12 amino acids. CDR3: CATSGRGETQYF. The CDR3, as DNA: TGTGCCACCAGTGGGCGGGGAGAGACCCAGTACTTC.